This entry features one T cell receptor (beta chain) sequence. This clonotype was seen repeatedly, ten times or more. Its binding antigen is unknown. There are no base qualities to consult, and no much larger clone falls within one base. This record comes from a study of Graves' ophthalmopathy and Graves' hyperthyroidism (dated by TCRdb to 2016 to 2019). For context, the study as a whole: Peripheral blood samples were taken at the time of initial diagnosis, before any treatment was given. To tell Graves' ophthalmopathy apart from Graves' hyperthyroidism, and to predict which patients would progress to ophthalmopathy, the study relied on TCR beta repertoire signatures. In total, 135 blood samples were TCR-sequenced: approximately 42 ophthalmopathy, some 75 hyperthyroidism and around 17 hyperthyroidism-to-ophthalmopathy patients. A discovery set of 90 to 100 patients (43 ophthalmopathy, about 59 stable hyperthyroidism) was enrolled to explore V-J signatures distinguishing ophthalmopathy from hyperthyroidism. An independent validation cohort was composed of some 19 hyperthyroidism patients and approximately 15 patients who later progressed from hyperthyroidism to ophthalmopathy. In roughly six hyperthyroidism patients, the T-cell repertoire of thyroid tissue was compared with the T-cell repertoire of blood. Following sampling, methimazole starting at 30 mg daily was administered to hyperthyroidism patients, and high-dose intravenous methylprednisolone was administered to ophthalmopathy patients. The study at large found these results: Most expanded thyroid clonotypes with frequency above 0.001 were also detected in blood, suggesting blood repertoires may reflect the thyroid immune response. In validation, the model predicted ophthalmopathy progression with over 60% sensitivity and 72% to 80% specificity; roughly eleven predicted patients were CT-confirmed with GO in a median of roughly 6.8 months. Sample size was not statistically predetermined, and group allocation was not concealed from the investigators. Ophthalmopathy was separated from stable hyperthyroidism by the 13-signature model with 85% to 90% sensitivity and about 83% specificity in cross-validation and with 80%/75% in the test set.

Patients with ophthalmopathy had moderately to severely active disease, with a Clinical Activity Score of 3 or more, a NOSPECS grade of 4 or more, and a disease duration of less than 3 months. Patients with other autoimmune diseases, uncontrolled infections, pregnancy or lactation were excluded. Clinical symptoms, serum thyroxine, TRAb, thyroid ultrasound and orbital computed tomography formed the basis of the diagnosis. Using Ficoll-Paque density gradient centrifugation, PBMCs were isolated from 9.5 to 10 ml of fresh peripheral blood. Total RNA was extracted using Trizol reagent, and RNA quality was checked on an Agilent 2100 Bioanalyzer. TCR beta CDR3 regions were amplified from RNA transcripts for repertoire sequencing. The first round of RT-PCR was done with HTBI primers and the Qiagen OneStep RT-PCR kit, and was followed by a second round of multiplex PCR, then size selection and purification. Libraries were sequenced paired-end with 100 bp reads on an Illumina HiSeq2000. The paper's processing steps were these. Reads were processed with SOAPnuke, discarding reads with adapters, uncalled bases, mean Phred below 15, or no exact constant-primer or identifier match. COPE v1.2.5 was used to merge the high-quality paired reads. Clonotypes were defined as unique nucleotide sequences and were aligned to IMGT TRB V, D and J references using MiTCR v1.1. The analysis was limited to V-J combinations with a frequency above 0.0001, which together covered just over 98% of the repertoires. A TCR clonal expansion and chaos score per V-J combination was defined as the ratio of F50 clonal expansion to chaos observed in the TCRdist matrix. Welch's t-statistics and random forest were used to reduce the features to 10 to 15 V-J combinations, which were then used as input to a naive Bayes classifier. The similarity between thyroid and blood repertoires was quantified using the Morisita-Horn index. Clones were called with MiXCR by TCRdb after fastp trimmed the public reads at Q25, and only in-frame beta chains were retained. Rows matching on CDR3 protein sequence are summarized as one entry with the most common DNA and genes. These V and J calls derive from TCRdb rather than the authors' analysis. This sample has around 340,000 distinct CDR3 sequences in its table, and roughly 15% of those were observed once. The biggest ten clones account for approximately 13% of the sample.

This clonotype originated in an adult man with Graves' ophthalmopathy. Sequenced: peripheral blood.

The DNA is TGCAGTGACCGACCAGGGGCCCCTGTCCACGAGCAGTACTTC. It translates to CSDRPGAPVHEQYF. This chain joins TRBV20-1 to TRBJ2-7, and perhaps TRBD1 as D gene, on 6 matching bases. V and J are truncated by 7 bases and 5 bases respectively, leaving an intervening sequence of 21 bases. The CDR3 holds 14 amino acids from the cysteine to the phenylalanine. Left in the record is the CDR3 DNA by itself, 42 bases read in frame from the first base. Sequences DFQATT (CDR1) and SNEGSKA (CDR2) are obtained from the germline V gene (reference sequence).